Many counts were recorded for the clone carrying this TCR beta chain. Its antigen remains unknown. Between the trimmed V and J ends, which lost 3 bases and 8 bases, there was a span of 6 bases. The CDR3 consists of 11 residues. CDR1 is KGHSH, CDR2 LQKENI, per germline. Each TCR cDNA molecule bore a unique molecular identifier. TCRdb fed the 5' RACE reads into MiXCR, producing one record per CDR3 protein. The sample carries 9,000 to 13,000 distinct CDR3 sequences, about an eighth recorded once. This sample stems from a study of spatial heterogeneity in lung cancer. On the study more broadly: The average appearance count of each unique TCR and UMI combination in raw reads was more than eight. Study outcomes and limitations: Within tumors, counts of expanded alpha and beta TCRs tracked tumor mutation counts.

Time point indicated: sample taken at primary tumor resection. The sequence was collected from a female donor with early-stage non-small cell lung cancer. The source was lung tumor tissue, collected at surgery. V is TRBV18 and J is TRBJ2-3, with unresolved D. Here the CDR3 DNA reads TGTGCCAGCTCACCGGATGGTACGCAGTATTTT. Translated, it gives CASSPDGTQYF.